A selection of T cell receptor beta chains follows, all from one sample in a study of radiation and T cells in renal cell carcinoma. TCRdb's copy holds only in-frame clones and misses some; the assay was immunoSEQ multiplex PCR. The table includes approximately 120,000 clones, 81% detected once. This specimen consisted of blood, obtained from a patient whose treatment included radiotherapy and nephrectomy. Every receptor here comes from a man aged 50 or older with renal cell carcinoma. CDR3s include the opening cysteine and the closing phenylalanine or tryptophan. D genes are given only for firm matches. Expanded clones get a size class; other rows say once, few or many, or leave the size out.

j_gene: TRBJ2-5
len: 14
d_gene: NA
abundance: NA
v_gene: TRBV6-6
CDR3nt: TGTGCCAGCAGGCAAACAGGGACGGGGGAGACCCAGTACTTC
CDR3aa: CASRQTGTGETQYF

j_gene: TRBJ2-7
len: 16
d_gene: TRBD1
abundance: once
v_gene: TRBV10-2
CDR3nt: TGCGCCAGCAGTGAGCGCTCGACAGGGGGCTTATACGAGCAGTACTTC
CDR3aa: CASSERSTGGLYEQYF

j_gene: TRBJ2-5
len: 13
d_gene: NA
abundance: NA
v_gene: TRBV10-3
CDR3nt: TGTGCCATCAGCCGACCAGAGGAAGAGACCCAGTACTTC
CDR3aa: CAISRPEEETQYF

j_gene: TRBJ2-5
len: 11
d_gene: NA
abundance: NA
v_gene: TRBV7-9
CDR3nt: TGTGCCAGCAGCAAAAGGGAGACCCAGTACTTC
CDR3aa: CASSKRETQYF

j_gene: TRBJ1-2
len: 11
d_gene: NA
abundance: NA
v_gene: TRBV6-1
CDR3nt: TGTGCCAGCAGTTACGGAGGGACCTACACCTTC
CDR3aa: CASSYGGTYTF

j_gene: TRBJ2-7
len: 12
d_gene: NA
abundance: NA
v_gene: TRBV29-1
CDR3nt: TGCAGCGTTGCAGGGGGGACCGACGAGCAGTACTTC
CDR3aa: CSVAGGTDEQYF

j_gene: TRBJ2-7
len: 14
d_gene: TRBD2
abundance: NA
v_gene: TRBV7-2
CDR3nt: TGTGCCAGCAACCTCGTTTATAGCGGGGACGAGCAGTACTTC
CDR3aa: CASNLVYSGDEQYF

j_gene: TRBJ1-2
len: 13
d_gene: NA
abundance: NA
v_gene: TRBV9
CDR3nt: TGTGCCAGCAGCACCGGACGTCAAGATGGCTACACCTTC
CDR3aa: CASSTGRQDGYTF

j_gene: TRBJ2-6
len: 19
d_gene: TRBD1
abundance: once
v_gene: TRBV18
CDR3nt: TGTGCCAGCTCACCACCGGAGGGACAGGGGGCATCAGGGGCCAACGTCCTGACTTTC
CDR3aa: CASSPPEGQGASGANVLTF

j_gene: TRBJ1-3
len: 18
d_gene: NA
abundance: NA
v_gene: TRBV30
CDR3nt: TGTGCCTGGAGTGCGGGGTTGAGCAAATGGGCCTCTGGAAACACCATATATTTT
CDR3aa: CAWSAGLSKWASGNTIYF

j_gene: TRBJ2-5
len: 13
d_gene: TRBD2
abundance: NA
v_gene: TRBV6-1
CDR3nt: TGTGCCAGCAGGGCTAGCGGGACTGAGACCCAGTACTTC
CDR3aa: CASRASGTETQYF

j_gene: TRBJ1-4
len: 14
d_gene: NA
abundance: NA
v_gene: TRBV7-2
CDR3nt: TGTGCCAGCAGCTTAGGGGGGAGGGGTGAAAAACTGTTTTTT
CDR3aa: CASSLGGRGEKLFF

j_gene: TRBJ2-1
len: 15
d_gene: TRBD2
abundance: NA
v_gene: TRBV5-1
CDR3nt: TGCGCCAGCGGGCCCAGTAGCGGGAGGACACATGAGCAGTTCTTC
CDR3aa: CASGPSSGRTHEQFF

j_gene: TRBJ2-1
len: 15
d_gene: TRBD2
abundance: NA
v_gene: TRBV9
CDR3nt: TGTGCCAGCAGCACAGGTGGGAGCGGGAACAATGAGCAGTTCTTC
CDR3aa: CASSTGGSGNNEQFF

j_gene: TRBJ2-1
len: 12
d_gene: NA
abundance: once
v_gene: TRBV10-3
CDR3nt: TGTGCCATCAGTGAAAGGGGTAATGAGCAGTTCTTC
CDR3aa: CAISERGNEQFF

j_gene: TRBJ2-2
len: 15
d_gene: NA
abundance: NA
v_gene: TRBV2
CDR3nt: TGTGCCAGCAGTGAAGCGGCAGGGAGTGCCGGGGAGCTGTTTTTT
CDR3aa: CASSEAAGSAGELFF

j_gene: TRBJ2-7
len: 12
d_gene: NA
abundance: NA
v_gene: TRBV6-5
CDR3nt: TGTGCCAGCAGTAGCGTGGGGACCGAGCAGTACTTC
CDR3aa: CASSSVGTEQYF

j_gene: TRBJ1-4
len: 15
d_gene: TRBD1
abundance: NA
v_gene: TRBV5-8
CDR3nt: TGTGCCAGCAGCCCCAGGACAGGGTTGTTTGAAAAACTGTTTTTT
CDR3aa: CASSPRTGLFEKLFF

j_gene: TRBJ1-6
len: 15
d_gene: NA
abundance: NA
v_gene: TRBV4-3
CDR3nt: TGCGCCAGCAGCCAAGATCAGGGACCGAATTCACCCCTCCACTTT
CDR3aa: CASSQDQGPNSPLHF

j_gene: TRBJ2-7
len: 13
d_gene: NA
abundance: NA
v_gene: TRBV7-2
CDR3nt: TGTGCCAGCAGCTTGTTGGGGGATCGCGAGCAGTACTTC
CDR3aa: CASSLLGDREQYF

j_gene: TRBJ1-1
len: 12
d_gene: NA
abundance: NA
v_gene: TRBV30
CDR3nt: TGTGCCTGGAGACCGGGAACTGCGGAAGCTTTCTTT
CDR3aa: CAWRPGTAEAFF

j_gene: TRBJ2-7
len: 17
d_gene: NA
abundance: NA
v_gene: TRBV7-2
CDR3nt: TGTGCCAGCAGCTTAGCGCTGCGACTAGGGGACCCCTACGAGCAGTACTTC
CDR3aa: CASSLALRLGDPYEQYF

j_gene: TRBJ2-5
len: 14
d_gene: NA
abundance: once
v_gene: TRBV7-9
CDR3nt: TGTGCCAGCAGCTTAAGAGACAAGCAAGAGACCCAGTACTTC
CDR3aa: CASSLRDKQETQYF

j_gene: TRBJ2-2
len: 14
d_gene: NA
abundance: NA
v_gene: TRBV4-3
CDR3nt: TGCGCCAGCAGCCAAGATGGAGAAGCCGGGGAGCTGTTTTTT
CDR3aa: CASSQDGEAGELFF

j_gene: TRBJ2-2
len: 15
d_gene: NA
abundance: NA
v_gene: TRBV11-3
CDR3nt: TGTGCCAGCAGCTTAGGAGGAACGAACACCGGGGAGCTGTTTTTT
CDR3aa: CASSLGGTNTGELFF

j_gene: TRBJ1-2
len: 14
d_gene: NA
abundance: few
v_gene: TRBV5-5
CDR3nt: TGTGCCAGCAGCCGCTCCGACCCAAACTATGGCTACACCTTC
CDR3aa: CASSRSDPNYGYTF

j_gene: TRBJ2-2
len: 14
d_gene: NA
abundance: NA
v_gene: TRBV10-2
CDR3nt: TGCGCCAGCAGCCGAGGGGCGAGGACCGGGGAGCTGTTTTTT
CDR3aa: CASSRGARTGELFF

j_gene: TRBJ2-1
len: 12
d_gene: NA
abundance: NA
v_gene: TRBV9
CDR3nt: TGTGCCAGCAGCGAGACAAGTGGGGAGCAGTTCTTC
CDR3aa: CASSETSGEQFF

j_gene: TRBJ1-5
len: 17
d_gene: NA
abundance: NA
v_gene: TRBV10-1
CDR3nt: TGCGCCAGCAGTGAGGCCCTACCCAATCGAAGCAATCAGCCCCAGCATTTT
CDR3aa: CASSEALPNRSNQPQHF

j_gene: TRBJ1-5
len: 16
d_gene: NA
abundance: NA
v_gene: TRBV18
CDR3nt: TGTGCCAGCTCACCACAAAGGGTCTTGAGCAATCAGCCCCAGCATTTT
CDR3aa: CASSPQRVLSNQPQHF

j_gene: TRBJ2-7
len: 16
d_gene: NA
abundance: once
v_gene: TRBV6-5
CDR3nt: TGTGCCAGCAGTTACTCCCCCCCAGGTAGCTCCTACGAGCAGTACTTC
CDR3aa: CASSYSPPGSSYEQYF

j_gene: TRBJ1-5
len: 15
d_gene: NA
abundance: NA
v_gene: TRBV19
CDR3nt: TGTGCCAGTAGCATTTCCCCCGGATGGAATCAGCCCCAGCATTTT
CDR3aa: CASSISPGWNQPQHF

j_gene: TRBJ2-1
len: 13
d_gene: TRBD1
abundance: NA
v_gene: TRBV4-3
CDR3nt: TGCGCCAGCAGCCATACAGGGGTCAATGAGCAGTTCTTC
CDR3aa: CASSHTGVNEQFF

j_gene: TRBJ1-4
len: 13
d_gene: NA
abundance: few
v_gene: TRBV19
CDR3nt: TGTGCCAGTAGTTTTCAGGTAGATGAAAAACTGTTTTTT
CDR3aa: CASSFQVDEKLFF

j_gene: TRBJ1-1
len: 12
d_gene: NA
abundance: NA
v_gene: TRBV13
CDR3nt: TGTGCCAGCAGCTTGGGGACGGATGAAGCTTTCTTT
CDR3aa: CASSLGTDEAFF

j_gene: TRBJ2-7
len: 13
d_gene: NA
abundance: few
v_gene: TRBV2
CDR3nt: TGTGCCAGCAGGAACTTCCAACTATACGAGCAGTACTTC
CDR3aa: CASRNFQLYEQYF

j_gene: TRBJ2-1
len: 11
d_gene: NA
abundance: few
v_gene: TRBV7-2
CDR3nt: TGTGCCAGCAGCCCTCGTTATGAGCAGTTCTTC
CDR3aa: CASSPRYEQFF

j_gene: TRBJ1-1
len: 16
d_gene: TRBD1
abundance: NA
v_gene: TRBV9
CDR3nt: TGTGCCGGCAGCGTAGATACAGGGGTGTTTAACACTGAAGCTTTCTTT
CDR3aa: CAGSVDTGVFNTEAFF

j_gene: TRBJ2-2
len: 16
d_gene: NA
abundance: NA
v_gene: TRBV19
CDR3nt: TGTGCCATTGGGGGGAAGGCCGATCCGAACACCGGGGAGCTGTTTTTT
CDR3aa: CAIGGKADPNTGELFF

j_gene: TRBJ1-2
len: 12
d_gene: NA
abundance: once
v_gene: TRBV30
CDR3nt: TGTGCCTGGAGCCTCACGCGGTCCGGGGGCACCTTC
CDR3aa: CAWSLTRSGGTF

j_gene: TRBJ2-7
len: 15
d_gene: TRBD1
abundance: NA
v_gene: TRBV28
CDR3nt: TGTGCCAGCATCGGTTCAGGACAGGGCACCTACGAGCAGTACTTC
CDR3aa: CASIGSGQGTYEQYF

j_gene: TRBJ2-2
len: 18
d_gene: TRBD2
abundance: NA
v_gene: TRBV4-3
CDR3nt: TGCGCCAGCAGCCAAGGGCAACTAGCGGGGGGATACACCGGGGAGCTGTTTTTT
CDR3aa: CASSQGQLAGGYTGELFF

j_gene: TRBJ2-5
len: 12
d_gene: NA
abundance: NA
v_gene: TRBV29-1
CDR3nt: TGCAGCGTTGGGAGGGACCAAGAGACCCAGTACTTC
CDR3aa: CSVGRDQETQYF

j_gene: TRBJ1-1
len: 14
d_gene: TRBD1
abundance: NA
v_gene: TRBV5-1
CDR3nt: TGCGCCAGCAGCCCCGGGACAGAGGGCACTGAAGCTTTCTTT
CDR3aa: CASSPGTEGTEAFF

j_gene: TRBJ1-6
len: 14
d_gene: TRBD1
abundance: few
v_gene: TRBV18
CDR3nt: TGTGCCAGCTCACCAACCAACAGGGGTTCACCCCTCCACTTT
CDR3aa: CASSPTNRGSPLHF

j_gene: TRBJ2-4
len: 12
d_gene: NA
abundance: NA
v_gene: TRBV7-9
CDR3nt: TGTGCCAGCAGCGTAGACACAGGATACTTGTACTTC
CDR3aa: CASSVDTGYLYF

j_gene: TRBJ1-2
len: 15
d_gene: NA
abundance: NA
v_gene: TRBV7-6
CDR3nt: TGTGCCAGCAGCTTAGAGGCAGGGAGGAGTCGTGGCTACACCTTC
CDR3aa: CASSLEAGRSRGYTF